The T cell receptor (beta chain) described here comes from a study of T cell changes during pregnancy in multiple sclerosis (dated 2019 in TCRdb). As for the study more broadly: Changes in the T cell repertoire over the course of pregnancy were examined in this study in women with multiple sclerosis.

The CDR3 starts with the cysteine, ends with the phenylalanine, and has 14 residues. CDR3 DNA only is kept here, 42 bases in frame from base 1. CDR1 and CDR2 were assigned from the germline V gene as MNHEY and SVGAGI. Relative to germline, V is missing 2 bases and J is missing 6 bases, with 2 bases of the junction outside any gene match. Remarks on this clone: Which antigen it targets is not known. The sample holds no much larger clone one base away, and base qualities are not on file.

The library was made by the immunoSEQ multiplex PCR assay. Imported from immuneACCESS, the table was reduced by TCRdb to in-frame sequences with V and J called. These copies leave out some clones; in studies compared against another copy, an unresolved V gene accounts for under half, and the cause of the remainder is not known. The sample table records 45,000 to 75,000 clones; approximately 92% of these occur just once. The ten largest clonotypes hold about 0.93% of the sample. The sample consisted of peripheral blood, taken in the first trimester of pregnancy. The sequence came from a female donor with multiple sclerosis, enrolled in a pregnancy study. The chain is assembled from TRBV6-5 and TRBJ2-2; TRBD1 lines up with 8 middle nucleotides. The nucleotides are TGTGCCAGCAGTTACCTACAGGGGGCCGGGGAGCTGTTTTTT. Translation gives CASSYLQGAGELFF.